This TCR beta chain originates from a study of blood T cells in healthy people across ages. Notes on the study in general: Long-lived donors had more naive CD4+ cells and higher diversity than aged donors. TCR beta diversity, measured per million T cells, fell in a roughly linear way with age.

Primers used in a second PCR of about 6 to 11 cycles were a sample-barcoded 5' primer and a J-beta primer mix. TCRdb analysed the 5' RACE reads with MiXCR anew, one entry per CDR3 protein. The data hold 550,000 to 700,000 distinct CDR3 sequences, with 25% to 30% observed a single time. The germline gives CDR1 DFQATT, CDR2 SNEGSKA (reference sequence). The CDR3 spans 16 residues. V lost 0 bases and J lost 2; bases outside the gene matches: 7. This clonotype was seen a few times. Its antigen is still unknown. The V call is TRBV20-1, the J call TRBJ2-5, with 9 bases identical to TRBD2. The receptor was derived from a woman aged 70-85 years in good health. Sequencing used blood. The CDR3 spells CSAREAVAGVQETQYF. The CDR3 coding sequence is TGCAGTGCTAGAGAGGCGGTAGCGGGGGTGCAAGAGACCCAGTACTTC.